This T cell receptor beta chain was recorded in a study of naive and memory T cell subsets (TCRdb year 2017). Study-wide context: Sorted naive and memory T cell subsets from peripheral blood were analyzed in the study using a UMI-based, open-source pipeline for TCR alpha and beta sequencing. RNA was DNase-treated and reverse transcribed with TCR constant-region primers, mostly using SuperScript III. Complete agreement was observed between the functional CMV T cell responses and the IgG serology results. The research as a whole found: The repertoire findings for the naive and memory subsets could not be validated against a ground truth because none was available. TCR abundance followed a power law whose exponent differed between naive and memory subsets but was consistent across the three individuals. Naive repertoires, especially CD8, contained a few larger clonotypes, possibly memory cells re-expressing CD45RA. In both CD4 and CD8 cells, going from naive through CM, EM and EMRA, the Gini index went up while Shannon and inverse Simpson diversity went down. Following error correction, more than 95% of naive TCR sequences occurred only once, which made naive abundance distributions much steeper than those of memory subsets. RNA-based TCR counts may be influenced by expression changes linked to T cell activation and differentiation. Single alpha or beta chain sequences, rather than paired alpha/beta receptors, were used to define clonotypes.

As regards this clonotype: There is no known antigen for this receptor. No base quality information exists; no much larger clone differs at one position.

The germline V gene supplies CDR1 SGHRS and CDR2 YFSETQ. The CDR3 sequence holds 14 residues, the cysteine and phenylalanine included. The DNA shown is the 42-base CDR3, in frame from base 1. At the junction V is shortened by 5 bases and J by 1 base, with 11 bases in between. TCR alpha and beta chain libraries were amplified separately from the second PCR step onward. The CMV status of each donor was determined by measuring IFNgamma production from CD4+ T cells after fresh PBMCs had been stimulated overnight with CMV viral lysate. CD4 T cells were positively selected using Miltenyi beads, after which CD8 T cells were positively selected from the CD4-negative fraction. After staining for CD3, CD4, CD8, CD45RA, CD27 and a live/dead dye, cells were sorted on a BD Aria II into four subsets based on CD45RA and CD27. Blood came from three healthy volunteers, each fractionated into CD4 and CD8 T cells and then into four differentiation subsets. About 110 ml of peripheral blood was taken from each donor, and PBMC were separated by density-gradient centrifugation on Ficoll-Paque PLUS. After sorting, cells were lysed in RLT buffer, RNA was extracted using a Qiagen RNeasy kit, and the extracted RNA was stored at -80 degrees C.

The receptor library was made with UMI-ligation and nested PCR. The beta constant-region primer consisted of an equimolar mixture of two oligonucleotides that together covered TRBC1 and TRBC2. The ligated cDNA went through four rounds of PCR with nested alpha and beta constant-region primers together with the SP2 primer. A single-stranded oligonucleotide containing the SP2 primer and a 12-nucleotide UMI was joined to the 3' end of the cDNA by T4 RNA ligase 1. The ligation reaction was incubated at 16°C for about 18-25 hours. PCR2 was typically run as a SYBR Green qPCR and stopped at a predetermined threshold to prevent over-amplification. Every purification after the first one was done using Agencourt AMPure XP magnetic beads. Libraries were quantified by Qubit and checked on a TapeStation, with a main peak expected near 650 bp. Pooled libraries were sequenced on an Illumina MiSeq with v2 2x251 paired-end kits, typically giving roughly 1-2.3 million reads per sample. Each sample's library went into the pool at around 4 nM, and 5-7% PhiX was added to help with cluster recognition. On the study's bioinformatics: Using tag matching that tolerated one base-pair mismatch, Decombinator assigned V and J genes to FASTQ reads that had been processed by Demultiplexor. By using UMIs, Collapsinator corrected both sequencing errors and the frequency errors caused by PCR heterogeneity. CDR3Translator translated TCRs and extracted CDR3s from the conserved cysteine to the FGXG phenylalanine, flagging non-productive sequences. Gini, Shannon entropy and inverse Simpson indices were computed after subsampling the repertoires to the same number of UMI-defined TCRs. Within the linear range, a power law was fitted to clonotype abundance distributions using maximum likelihood. For one naive CD8 sample, the pipeline and MIGEC produced similar UMI counts, unique TCR numbers and clonal distributions. In one analysis, naive TCRs also found in any memory subset of the same donor were removed from the naive repertoire. A set of 7,322 CMV-associated CDR3 sequences, compiled from VDJdb and a published dataset, was used to search the repertoires. Using fastp at Q25 and MiXCR, TCRdb reprocessed the public reads and kept productive beta chains. Rows with a matching CDR3 protein are joined into one entry that keeps the most common DNA and genes. TCRdb, not the authors, supplied the V and J calls. The sample contains 80,000 to 95,000 distinct CDR3 sequences, 9% of them found a single time. The ten largest clones represent over 1% of the sample.

Sequencing input: naive CD8+ T cells from blood. According to the study, the label for this sample's cell subset or site signals: naive T cells, CD45RA high CD27+. The sequence was collected from a human donor in good health. Rearrangement joined TRBV5-1 to TRBJ2-3, with TRBD2 perhaps the D gene, on 6 matching bases. CDR3 protein: CASRSGGGTDTQYF. The sequence in DNA is TGCGCCAGCAGATCCGGAGGGGGCACAGATACGCAGTATTTT.